Following are 20 T cell receptor beta chains from one sample sequenced in a study of T cells in Graves' hyperthyroidism and ophthalmopathy. Using RNA transcripts as the source, TCR beta CDR3 regions were amplified. HTBI primers were employed in a first-round RT-PCR of the TCR CDR3. MiXCR, run by TCRdb on the multiplex PCR reads, gives a single entry per CDR3 protein. The table lists roughly 380,000 distinct CDR3 sequences, about 14% of them singletons. The sequenced sample was blood. The origin of the receptors is an older woman with Graves' hyperthyroidism.

The rearrangement uses TRBV19 and TRBJ2-4; 10 bases fit TRBD2. Per germline, CDR1 LNHDA and CDR2 SQIVND (reference sequence). The junction had 5 bases not matched to a gene; V was cut back by 3 bases and J by 0 bases. There are 17 residues in the CDR3. CDR3 in DNA: TGTGCCAGTAGTATTCAACTAGCGGGAATAGCCAAAAACATTCAGTACTTC. Protein product: CASSIQLAGIAKNIQYF.

This clonotype was counted at least ten times. The chain uses TRBV12-3 or TRBV12-4 and TRBJ2-7, with D perhaps TRBD1 or TRBD2 (5 bases each). V lost 0 bases, J lost 5 bases, and 14 bases lay in between. This CDR3 comprises 15 residues. Here the CDR3 reads CASSLALEGTHEQYF. In DNA, the CDR3 is TGTGCCAGCAGTTTAGCGCTAGAGGGGACCCACGAGCAGTACTTC.

This clonotype was detected many times. The chain recombines TRBV5-1 with TRBJ2-2; TRBD2 aligns across 11 bases. With V trimmed by 4 bases and J by 4 bases, 6 bases remained unmatched. CDR1 SGHRS and CDR2 YFSETQ come from the germline V gene. The CDR3 is 16 residues long. The DNA for the CDR3 is TGCGCCAGCAGCCCGACTAGCGGGACGGTCACCGGGGAGCTGTTTTTT. Encoded protein: CASSPTSGTVTGELFF.

At least ten counts were recorded for this clonotype. The chain employs TRBV13 and TRBJ2-5, with 10 bases identical to TRBD2. The CDR3 sequence is 16 residues long. With V trimmed by 4 bases and J by 3 bases, 8 bases remained unmatched. CDR1 PRHDT and CDR2 FYEKMQ come from the germline V gene (reference sequence). CDR3 sequence (DNA): TGTGCCAGCAGCTCCGAGCGGGAGGGCCGGAAAGAGACCCAGTACTTC. As protein: CASSSEREGRKETQYF. The full variable domain, rest sourced from reference TRBV13 and TRBJ2-5, is AAGVIQSPRHLIKEKRETATLKCYPIPRHDTVYWYQQGPGQDPQFLISFYEKMQSDKGSIPDRFSAQQFSDYHSELNMSSLELGDSALYFCASSSEREGRKETQYFGPGTRLLVL.

This clonotype has a count of ten or more. This chain links TRBV7-9 with TRBJ2-5; 7 nucleotides match TRBD1. Germline CDR1 is SEHNR and CDR2 is FQNEAQ (reference sequence). There are 15 residues in the CDR3. Trimming removed 5 bases from V and 2 bases from J; junction bases left unmatched: 8. The CDR3 region is CASSTRTGSQETQYF. The DNA of the CDR3 is TGTGCCAGCAGCACCCGGACAGGCTCGCAAGAGACCCAGTACTTC.

This clonotype was recorded many times. This chain uses TRBV28 with TRBJ1-1; D is unresolved. CDR3 length equals 12 residues. Germline loops: CDR1 MDHEN, CDR2 SYDVKM. The V gene lost 8 bases and the J gene lost 1 base, with 8 bases spanning the gap. CDR3 loop: CASPGPNTEAFF. For the CDR3, the DNA is TGTGCCAGCCCGGGCCCGAACACTGAAGCTTTCTTT.

In this sample, this clonotype turned up many times. This sequence joins TRBV30 and TRBJ2-1; D is possibly TRBD1 (6 bases). This CDR3 is 15 amino acids long. V dropped 0 bases and J dropped 10 bases, with 19 bases sitting between them. Germline V gene lookup returns CDR1 GTSNPN and CDR2 SVGIG (reference sequence). The CDR3 sequence is CAWSVSNYNDREQFF. The CDR3 nucleotides read TGTGCCTGGAGTGTAAGTAATTACAATGACAGGGAGCAGTTCTTC.

This clonotype was detected many times. The V gene is TRBV20-1, the J gene TRBJ2-5, with 9 nucleotides matching TRBD1. The length of the CDR3 is 16 residues. Looked up from germline, CDR1 is DFQATT and CDR2 is SNEGSKA (reference sequence). The ends lost 0 bases at V and 5 bases at J; junction bases unmatched: 10. The CDR3 DNA reads as TGCAGTGCTAGAGATCCAACCGGGACAGGGAGGGAGACCCAGTACTTC. This translates into CSARDPTGTGRETQYF.

This clonotype was counted ten times or more. The V gene is TRBV11-3, the J gene TRBJ2-4; 13 nucleotides align to TRBD2. The junction had 7 bases not matched to a gene; V was cut back by 5 bases and J by 3 bases. CDR1 is SGHNT and CDR2 is YENEEA in the germline V gene. This CDR3 is 17 amino acids long. CDR3: CASSAPGTSGIKNIQYF. Written as DNA, the CDR3 is TGTGCCAGCAGCGCGCCCGGGACTAGCGGGATCAAAAACATTCAGTACTTC. The full variable domain, its missing parts supplied by reference TRBV11-3 and TRBJ2-4, is EAGVVQSPRYKIIEKKQPVAFWCNPISGHNTLYWYLQNLGQGPELLIRYENEEAVDDSQLPKDRFSAERLKGVDSTLKIQPAELGDSAVYLCASSAPGTSGIKNIQYFGAGTRLSVL.

This clonotype was counted many times. The rearrangement joins TRBV29-1 to TRBJ2-7, with no clear D. This CDR3 has 13 residues. Trimming left V 5 bases short and J 0 bases short, with 11 bases between. Germline V CDR1 and CDR2: SQVTM, ANQGSEA. CDR3 nucleotide sequence: TGCAGCGTTTCTGTACAGCCCTCCTACGAGCAGTACTTC. Translating gives CSVSVQPSYEQYF.

The table lists this clonotype with many counts. The DNA for the CDR3 is TGTGCCAGCAGAGAGGGCTGGAATTCACCCCTCCACTTT. It specifies CASREGWNSPLHF. J is TRBJ1-6 and V is TRBV2; no clear D gene. Germline lookup yields CDR1 SNHLY and CDR2 FYNNEI. The CDR3 is 13 amino acids. V lost 6 bases and J lost 7, with 10 bases in between. The full variable domain, in which reference TRBV2 and TRBJ1-6 provide the parts outside the CDR3, is EPEVTQTPSHQVTQMGQEVILRCVPISNHLYFYWYRQILGQKVEFLVSFYNNEISEKSEIFDDQFSVERPDGSNFTLKIRSTKLEDSAMYFCASREGWNSPLHFGNGTRLTVT.

This clonotype was seen many times. CDR3 DNA sequence: TGCAGTGCTAGAGATCGTCCTAGCGGTGAGCAGTTCTTC. It encodes CSARDRPSGEQFF. The V call is TRBV20-1, the J call TRBJ2-1; 7 nucleotides match TRBD2. Per germline, CDR1 DFQATT and CDR2 SNEGSKA (reference sequence). The CDR3 is made up of 13 amino acids. The junction had 5 bases not matched to a gene; V was cut back by 0 bases and J by 9 bases.

Ten or more counts support this clonotype. The chain is built from TRBV9 and TRBJ2-1, with 12 bases that match TRBD1. The V segment lost 3 bases and the J segment 7 bases; nucleotides outside the gene matches: 5. The CDR3 consists of 15 residues. The V gene's germline CDR1 is SGDLS and CDR2 YYNGEE. Written as DNA, the CDR3 is TGTGCCAGCAGCGGCGGGACAGGGGGCAAAAATGAGCAGTTCTTC. Encoded protein: CASSGGTGGKNEQFF.

There are many counts of this clonotype. This chain links TRBV6-1 with TRBJ1-1, with 9 bases identical to TRBD1. With 6 bases clipped from V and 6 bases from J, the junction kept 5 bases outside the gene matches. CDR1 is MNHNS and CDR2 is SASEGT in the germline V gene. The CDR3 loop spans 13 amino acids. The CDR3 DNA is TGTGCCAGCAGGAATACAGGGGGCGCTGAAGCTTTCTTT. Its protein is CASRNTGGAEAFF.

The chain couples TRBV7-6 to TRBJ1-5; D not certain. Per the germline V gene, CDR1 is SGHVS and CDR2 is FNYEAQ. Trimming pared 1 base from V and 8 bases from J, leaving 15 bases between. The CDR3 extends over 15 amino acids. The CDR3 DNA follows: TGTGCCAGCAGCTTAGAGGCTTGGCAGCACGAGCCCCAGCATTTT. Protein product: CASSLEAWQHEPQHF. The full variable domain, with the rest looked up from reference TRBV7-6 and TRBJ1-5, is GAGVSQSPRYKVTKRGQDVALRCDPISGHVSLYWYRQALGQGPEFLTYFNYEAQQDKSGLPNDRFSAERPEGSISTLTIQRTEQRDSAMYRCASSLEAWQHEPQHFGDGTRLSIL.

The table lists this clonotype with many counts. This chain connects TRBV10-3 to TRBJ1-2, with D uncertain. The CDR3 spans 13 residues. Germline CDR1 is ENHRY and CDR2 is SYGVKD. V gave up 4 bases and J gave up 8 bases, with 14 bases separating them. The CDR3 DNA reads TGTGCCATCAGTGGATCCGGACCCTGGGGCTACACCTTC. This translates into CAISGSGPWGYTF.

In this sample, this clonotype turned up many times. The gene calls are TRBV3-1 and TRBJ1-1; 9 positions agree with TRBD1. The CDR3 covers 16 residues. CDR1 and CDR2 (germline): LGHDT, YNNKEL (reference sequence). Trimming removed 3 bases from V and 5 bases from J; junction bases left unmatched: 10. The CDR3 DNA follows: TGTGCCAGCAGCCACAAGTCACAGGGGGCGTTGACTGAAGCTTTCTTT. Translating gives CASSHKSQGALTEAFF.

This clonotype was recorded many times. The rearrangement joins TRBV7-8 to TRBJ2-5; perhaps TRBD2 as D (5 bases). Germline lookup yields CDR1 SGHVS and CDR2 FQNEAQ. The germline V and J ends were trimmed by 5 bases and 2 bases, with 15 bases remaining between them. The CDR3 runs 15 residues. The CDR3 here is CASSPTRAGQETQYF. DNA for the CDR3: TGTGCCAGCAGCCCTACGCGGGCAGGACAAGAGACCCAGTACTTC.

This clonotype has ten or more counts. The CDR3 nucleotides are TGTGCCAGCAGAATCGGACAGCCGAACACTGAAGCTTTCTTT. It codes for CASRIGQPNTEAFF. The rearrangement uses TRBV2 and TRBJ1-1; maybe TRBD1 (6 bases). Between the trimmed V and J ends, which lost 6 bases and 1 base, there was a span of 12 bases. CDR1 SNHLY and CDR2 FYNNEI come from the germline V gene. The CDR3 loop spans 14 amino acids.

At least ten counts were recorded for this clonotype. The chain uses TRBV10-3 and TRBJ2-1; no clear D. Germline lookup yields CDR1 ENHRY and CDR2 SYGVKD. The CDR3 consists of 13 residues. The V gene lost 11 bases and the J gene lost 5 bases, with 16 bases spanning the gap. The CDR3 reads CAVTSPDNNEQFF. CDR3 bases: TGTGCCGTAACCTCGCCCGACAACAATGAGCAGTTCTTC.